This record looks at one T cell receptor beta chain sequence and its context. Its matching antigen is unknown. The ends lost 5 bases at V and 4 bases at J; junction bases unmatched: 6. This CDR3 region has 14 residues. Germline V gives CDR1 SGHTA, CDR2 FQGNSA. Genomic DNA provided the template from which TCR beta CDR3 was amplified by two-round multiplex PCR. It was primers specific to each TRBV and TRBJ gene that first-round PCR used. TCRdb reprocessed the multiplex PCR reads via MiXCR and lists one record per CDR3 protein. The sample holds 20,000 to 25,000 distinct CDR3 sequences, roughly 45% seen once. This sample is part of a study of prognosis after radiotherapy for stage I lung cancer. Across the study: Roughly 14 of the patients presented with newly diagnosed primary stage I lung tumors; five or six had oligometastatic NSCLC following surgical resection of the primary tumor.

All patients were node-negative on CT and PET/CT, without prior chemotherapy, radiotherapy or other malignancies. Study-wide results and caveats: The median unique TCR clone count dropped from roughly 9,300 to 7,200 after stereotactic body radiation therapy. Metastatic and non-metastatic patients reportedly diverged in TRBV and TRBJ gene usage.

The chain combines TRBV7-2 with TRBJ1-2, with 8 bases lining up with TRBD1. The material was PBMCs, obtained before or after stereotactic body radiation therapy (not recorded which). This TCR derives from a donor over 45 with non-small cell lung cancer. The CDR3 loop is CASSRDRGTYGYTF. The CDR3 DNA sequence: TGTGCCAGCAGCCGTGACAGGGGAACCTATGGCTACACCTTC.